Presented here are 30 T cell receptor beta chains from one specimen sequenced in a study of cytomegalovirus exposure and HLA in healthy donors. Use of 60 Vbeta and 13 Jbeta primers characterized the PCR. Data came from immunoSEQ multiplex PCR; TCRdb stores just in-frame clones and leaves some out. The repertoire includes about 41,000 clones, approximately 84% of them detected once, and 2.7% sits in the top ten. Material: PBMCs. Receptors originate from a middle-aged man in good health and CMV-seronegative.

The rearrangement links TRBV15 to TRBJ2-3, with a tentative D call TRBD1 (5 bases). V shed 0 bases and J shed 2 bases, with 18 bases lying between them. The CDR3 is made up of 18 amino acids. Germline lookup yields CDR1 LNHNV and CDR2 YYDKDF (reference sequence). CDR3 region: CATSRDLIRTRNTDTQYF. The CDR3 DNA follows: TGTGCCACCAGCAGAGATCTTATACGGACAAGAAACACAGATACGCAGTATTTT.

This clone was detected only once. This CDR3 is CASSTSGGADTQYF. As DNA, the CDR3 is TGTGCCAGCAGCACTAGCGGGGGCGCAGATACGCAGTATTTT. The chain joins TRBV6-1 to TRBJ2-3; 11 bases line up with TRBD2. Germline V gene sequence: CDR1 MNHNS, CDR2 SASEGT. The CDR3 covers 14 residues. The V and J ends lost 6 bases and 4 bases, in that order; junction bases with no gene match: 3.

This clone was counted a single time. The rearrangement uses TRBV27 and TRBJ1-1; D not certain. The CDR3 has 14 amino acids. Deletions cut 1 base from V and 6 bases from J, with 12 bases between. Germline CDR1 is MNHEY and CDR2 is SMNVEV (reference sequence). CDR3 bases: TGTGCCAGCAGTTTATTGACCGACGGGGCTGAAGCTTTCTTT. Translated: CASSLLTDGAEAFF.

The chain recombines TRBV18 with TRBJ2-2; D is undetermined. V lost 6 bases and J lost 3, with 8 bases in between. This CDR3 has 13 amino acids. From germline, CDR1 is KGHSH and CDR2 LQKENI. The CDR3 protein is CASSTPDTGELFF. CDR3 nucleotide sequence: TGTGCCAGCTCGACACCGGACACCGGGGAGCTGTTTTTT.

CDR3 region: CASSAGNNQPQHF. The CDR3 DNA follows: TGTGCCAGCAGCGCCGGGAACAATCAGCCCCAGCATTTT. The chain carries TRBV7-8 and TRBJ1-5; D is undetermined. The CDR3 spans 13 residues. Deletions cut 5 bases from V and 3 bases from J, with 8 bases between. Germline CDR1 SGHVS, CDR2 FQNEAQ.

This clone was seen only a few times. This rearrangement joins TRBV11-2 to TRBJ2-3; no clear D gene. Trimming removed 4 bases from V and 1 base from J, with 12 bases in between. Germline V gene lookup returns CDR1 SGHAT and CDR2 FQNNGV. The CDR3 covers 15 residues. CDR3 sequence: CASSSVPRGTDTQYF. As DNA, the CDR3 is TGTGCCAGCAGCTCGGTCCCTCGGGGCACAGATACGCAGTATTTT.

This chain uses TRBV6-1 with TRBJ1-4; 11 positions match TRBD1. V lost 1 base and J lost 8; bases outside the gene matches: 6. The germline V gene has CDR1 MNHNS and CDR2 SASEGT. CDR3 length: 16 amino acids. The CDR3 reads CASSEEPGQGGEKLFF. The CDR3 nucleotides are TGTGCCAGCAGTGAAGAACCGGGACAGGGGGGAGAAAAACTGTTTTTT.

The V gene is TRBV4-3, the J gene TRBJ2-5, with 8 bases that match TRBD2. V lost 0 bases to trimming and J lost 5 bases; unmatched junction nucleotides: 8. The V gene's germline CDR1 is LGHNA and CDR2 YSLEER. The CDR3 is 16 amino acids. The CDR3 sequence is CASSQESGGLMETQYF. CDR3 coding DNA: TGCGCCAGCAGCCAAGAGTCGGGGGGGCTAATGGAGACCCAGTACTTC.

CDR3 in amino acids: CASSKGANTEAFF. Written as DNA, the CDR3 is TGCGCCAGCAGCAAAGGGGCTAACACTGAAGCTTTCTTT. The V gene is TRBV5-1, the J gene TRBJ1-1; weak D call: TRBD1 (5 bases). Germline V gives CDR1 SGHRS, CDR2 YFSETQ. The V end lost 4 bases, the J end lost 2 bases, and 9 bases lay between the germline ends. This CDR3 spans 13 amino acids. Based on the CDR3 plus reference TRBV5-1 and TRBJ1-1, the full variable domain is KAGVTQTPRYLIKTRGQQVTLSCSPISGHRSVSWYQQTPGQGLQFLFEYFSETQRNKGNFPGRFSGRQFSNSRSEMNVSTLELGDSALYLCASSKGANTEAFFGQGTRLTVV.

The genes are TRBV7-9 and TRBJ2-7, with a tentative D call TRBD1 (6 bases). The CDR3 runs to 14 residues. CDR1 and CDR2 from the germline V gene are SEHNR and FQNEAQ (reference sequence). The ends were cut back, 5 bases at V and 2 bases at J, with 13 bases in the middle. DNA for the CDR3: TGTGCCAGCAGCGACAAGGGGGTTGCCTACGAGCAGTACTTC. Translated, it gives CASSDKGVAYEQYF.

This rearrangement joins TRBV5-1 to TRBJ2-5; 13 nucleotides agree with TRBD2. This CDR3 spans 18 amino acids. J lost 5 bases, V lost 6 bases, and 16 bases had no gene match. Germline CDR1 SGHRS, CDR2 YFSETQ. Here the CDR3 DNA reads TGCGCCAGCACCTCGGAACCCCCGGGACTAGCGGGGTCGGAGACCCAGTACTTC. It translates to CASTSEPPGLAGSETQYF. The full variable domain, rest sourced from reference TRBV5-1 and TRBJ2-5, is KAGVTQTPRYLIKTRGQQVTLSCSPISGHRSVSWYQQTPGQGLQFLFEYFSETQRNKGNFPGRFSGRQFSNSRSEMNVSTLELGDSALYLCASTSEPPGLAGSETQYFGPGTRLLVL.

On this clone: One junction end does not reproduce the germline sequence, and a read error may be involved. The V and J genes are TRBV7-9 and TRBJ1-4, with D possibly TRBD1 on 6 matching bases. Per the germline V gene, CDR1 is SEHNR and CDR2 is FQNEAQ (reference sequence). The CDR3 runs 19 residues. The CDR3 region is CSSSLDLRGGQLLGEKLFF. CDR3 bases: TGTTCCAGCAGCTTAGATCTACGGGGCGGACAGCTACTGGGTGAAAAACTGTTTTTT. The full variable domain, completed using reference TRBV7-9 and TRBJ1-4, is DTGVSQNPRHKITKRGQNVTFRCDPISEHNRLYWYRQTLGQGPEFLTYFQNEAQLEKSRLLSDRFSAERPKGSFSTLEIQRTEQGDSAMYLCSSSLDLRGGQLLGEKLFFGSGTQLSVL.

The V and J genes are TRBV19 and TRBJ2-7; 9 bases fit TRBD1. The CDR3 has 15 amino acids. The junction had 6 bases not matched to a gene; V was cut back by 4 bases and J by 2 bases. Germline V gene lookup returns CDR1 LNHDA and CDR2 SQIVND (reference sequence). The CDR3 coding sequence is TGTGCCAGTAGTAATCAGGGACAGGGACCCTACGAGCAGTACTTC. Translated: CASSNQGQGPYEQYF.

This clone was detected once. The J gene is TRBJ2-1, the V gene TRBV29-1, with TRBD2 as a possible D gene (6 bases). V dropped 8 bases and J dropped 4 bases, with 18 bases sitting between them. The V gene's germline CDR1 is SQVTM and CDR2 ANQGSEA. The CDR3 covers 14 residues. CDR3 bases: TGCAGCATAGACGGGGGTAGGGGTTACAATGAGCAGTTCTTC. It yields the protein CSIDGGRGYNEQFF.

The chain couples TRBV5-5 to TRBJ1-3; the D gene is possibly TRBD1 (6 bases). Germline values: CDR1 SGHKS, CDR2 YYEKEE (reference sequence). Trimming took 5 bases from V and 0 from J, leaving 15 bases between them. The CDR3 has 16 amino acids. The DNA for the CDR3 is TGTGCCAGCAGTTACAGACAGGTCTACTCTGGAAACACCATATATTTT. Protein: CASSYRQVYSGNTIYF. Full variable domain (missing parts from reference TRBV5-5 and TRBJ1-3): DAGVTQSPTHLIKTRGQQVTLRCSPISGHKSVSWYQQVLGQGPQFIFQYYEKEERGRGNFPDRFSARQFPNYSSELNVNALLLGDSALYLCASSYRQVYSGNTIYFGEGSWLTVV.

This clone was recorded only once. The genes are TRBV7-2 and TRBJ2-1; 7 bases align to TRBD2. This CDR3 spans 15 amino acids. Germline V gene lookup returns CDR1 SGHTA and CDR2 FQGNSA. V lost 2 bases to trimming and J lost 4 bases; unmatched junction nucleotides: 5. The CDR3 bases are TGTGCCAGCAGCTTATTGGGCGGGGGTTACAATGAGCAGTTCTTC. This gives the protein CASSLLGGGYNEQFF.

The chain couples TRBV20-1 to TRBJ1-1, with D perhaps TRBD1 (5 bases). CDR1 and CDR2 (germline): DFQATT, SNEGSKA (reference sequence). The CDR3 has 11 residues. Trimming removed 3 bases at V and 9 bases at J, with 11 bases between. The CDR3 sequence: CSARRGTQAFF. DNA for the CDR3: TGCAGTGCTAGGCGGGGGACCCAAGCTTTCTTT.

This rearrangement joins TRBV9 to TRBJ1-2; 7 nucleotides agree with TRBD1. The CDR3 has 13 residues. Germline-derived CDR1 and CDR2 are SGDLS and YYNGEE. Unmatched junction bases numbered 4, after V lost 5 bases and J lost 3 bases. DNA for the CDR3: TGTGCCAGCAGAGGGGGCGCTGACTATGGCTACACCTTC. Residues: CASRGGADYGYTF. Variable domain in full (rest from reference TRBV9 and TRBJ1-2): DSGVTQTPKHLITATGQRVTLRCSPRSGDLSVYWYQQSLDQGLQFLIQYYNGEERAKGNILERFSAQQFPDLHSELNLSSLELGDSALYFCASRGGADYGYTFGSGTRLTVV.

Here the CDR3 reads CASSQETGNEQFF. Written as DNA, the CDR3 is TGCGCCAGCAGCCAGGAGACAGGGAATGAGCAGTTCTTC. The rearrangement uses TRBV4-3 and TRBJ2-1, with 7 bases fitting TRBD1. The CDR3 has 13 amino acids. The germline CDR1 and CDR2 sequences are LGHNA and YSLEER. V lost 3 bases to trimming and J lost 7 bases; unmatched junction nucleotides: 3.

The chain combines TRBV6-5 with TRBJ2-2; D is unresolved. Germline V gene lookup returns CDR1 MNHEY and CDR2 SVGAGI. The CDR3 consists of 14 residues. Trimming left V 8 bases short and J 0 bases short, with 10 bases between. The chain's CDR3 is CASGLAANTGELFF. The DNA for the CDR3 is TGTGCCAGCGGTTTGGCCGCGAACACCGGGGAGCTGTTTTTT.

The chain links TRBV19 to TRBJ1-1; D is unclear. V was cut by 5 bases and J by 9 bases, with 13 bases left in between. The CDR3 spans 12 residues. Germline V gives CDR1 LNHDA, CDR2 SQIVND (reference sequence). The CDR3 bases are TGTGCCAGTAGTGCGAGACGGAGGCAAGCTTTCTTT. Its translation: CASSARRRQAFF.

The genes are TRBV6-1 and TRBJ1-1, with D possibly matching TRBD1 (6 bases). V gave up 5 bases and J gave up 6 bases, with 19 bases separating them. Looked up from germline, CDR1 is MNHNS and CDR2 is SASEGT. The CDR3 runs to 15 residues. CDR3 loop: CASSFRDRPWPEAFF. Written as DNA, the CDR3 is TGTGCCAGCAGTTTCCGCGACAGGCCGTGGCCTGAAGCTTTCTTT.

This clone was seen only a few times. V gene TRBV6-6 combines with J gene TRBJ1-5; possibly TRBD1 for D (6 bases). Trimming took off 5 bases at V and 0 bases at J, with 11 bases between the two ends. CDR3 length equals 15 residues. Germline V CDR1 and CDR2: MNHNY, SVGAGI (reference sequence). Written as DNA, the CDR3 is TGTGCCAGCAGTCCCGGGGACAATAGCAATCAGCCCCAGCATTTT. It yields the protein CASSPGDNSNQPQHF.

The V and J genes are TRBV15 and TRBJ1-5, with TRBD1 as a possible D gene (5 bases). The CDR3 runs 15 residues. V lost 0 bases to trimming and J lost 1 base, with 7 bases between them. Germline V gives CDR1 LNHNV, CDR2 YYDKDF (reference sequence). The CDR3 loop reads CATSRDKGSNQPQHF. The CDR3 nucleotides are TGTGCCACCAGCAGAGATAAGGGGAGCAATCAGCCCCAGCATTTT. The full variable domain, its missing parts supplied by reference TRBV15 and TRBJ1-5, is DAMVIQNPRYQVTQFGKPVTLSCSQTLNHNVMYWYQQKSSQAPKLLFHYYDKDFNNEADTPDNFQSRRPNTSFCFLDIRSPGLGDTAMYLCATSRDKGSNQPQHFGDGTRLSIL.

This clone occurred a few times. The J gene is TRBJ2-7, the V gene TRBV6-5, with unresolved D. The CDR3 consists of 12 residues. V was trimmed by 8 bases and J by 0 bases, leaving 8 bases between them. The germline V gene encodes CDR1 MNHEY and CDR2 SVGAGI. CDR3 amino acids: CASGQNSYEQYF. The CDR3 DNA follows: TGTGCCAGCGGGCAGAACTCCTACGAGCAGTACTTC.

J is TRBJ2-2 and V is TRBV19; tentative D call: TRBD1 (6 bases). The V end was cut by 7 bases, the J end by 1 base, with 10 bases between. This CDR3 is 14 amino acids long. Germline loops: CDR1 LNHDA, CDR2 SQIVND (reference sequence). CDR3: CASTPGQNTGELFF. The CDR3 DNA follows: TGTGCCAGTACTCCGGGACAGAACACCGGGGAGCTGTTTTTT.

This clone has just one count. This chain connects TRBV19 to TRBJ2-7; perhaps TRBD1 as D (6 bases). The V gene's germline CDR1 is LNHDA and CDR2 SQIVND (reference sequence). The V end lost 7 bases, the J end lost 0 bases, and 10 bases lay between the germline ends. CDR3 length equals 13 residues. CDR3 amino acids: CASTRDISYEQYF. Here the CDR3 DNA reads TGTGCCAGTACCCGGGACATCTCCTACGAGCAGTACTTC.

This clone was observed once. The J gene is TRBJ2-5, the V gene TRBV4-1, with 7 bases lining up with TRBD1. The CDR3 sequence is 16 residues long. The ends lost 1 base at V and 1 base at J; junction bases unmatched: 6. Germline lookup yields CDR1 MGHRA and CDR2 YSYEKL. CDR3 amino acids: CASSQVGRDSQETQYF. CDR3 DNA: TGCGCCAGCAGCCAAGTGGGCCGGGACAGCCAAGAGACCCAGTACTTC.

As regards this clone: One end of the junction does not line up with germline, which may come from a read error. This chain uses TRBV27 with TRBJ1-3; TRBD1 matches at 7 bases. This CDR3 comprises 17 residues. Germline V gene data show CDR1 as MNHEY and CDR2 as SMNVEV (reference sequence). This chain's CDR3 is CASSPTATGRRHRPALF. CDR3 DNA sequence: TGTGCCAGCAGTCCGACGGCGACAGGGCGGCGCCATCGACCTGCCCTTTTT.

The gene calls are TRBV11-2 and TRBJ2-5; 10 bases agree with TRBD2. This CDR3 is built from 16 residues. J lost 1 base, V lost 5 bases, and 7 bases had no gene match. Germline V lookup: CDR1 SGHAT, CDR2 FQNNGV. The CDR3: CASSLWTSGFQETQYF. The DNA for the CDR3 is TGTGCCAGCAGCCTGTGGACTAGCGGCTTCCAAGAGACCCAGTACTTC.